The clone carrying this T cell receptor beta chain has just a few counts. As yet, its antigen is unknown. This CDR3 spans 14 amino acids. The V and J ends lost 4 bases and 10 bases, in that order; junction bases with no gene match: 11. CDR1 and CDR2 (germline): SGHRS, YFSETQ. Attachment of unique molecular identifiers was made to individual cDNA molecules. Each CDR3 protein gets one entry after TCRdb re-called the 5' RACE reads with MiXCR. This table holds approximately 42,000 distinct CDR3 sequences, approximately 6.1% found once. The data belong to a study of early T cells in non-severe SARS-CoV-2 infection. At the level of the study: Sequencing of bulk RNA from unsorted whole blood was done, without chain pairing.

Notes on the study in general: In VDJdb matching, anti-spike CD8 responses were favored while private and CD4 specificities went missing.

Input material: whole blood. This receptor was identified in an adult who was a healthcare worker with PCR-confirmed SARS-CoV-2 infection or an uninfected control (not recorded which). The V gene is TRBV5-1, the J gene TRBJ2-3, with 8 bases aligning to TRBD1. CDR3 protein: CASSPGQETHSQYF. CDR3 sequence (DNA): TGCGCCAGCAGCCCGGGACAGGAGACCCATTCGCAGTATTTT.